Listed here is a single T cell receptor (beta chain). The CDR3 spans 14 residues. The J segment lost 5 bases and the V segment lost 4 bases, leaving 5 bases of the junction unmatched. Per germline, CDR1 SGHRS and CDR2 YFSETQ. Per the original data handling: For nucleated cells, counts were estimated from reference gene primer amplification. This table comes from immunoSEQ multiplex PCR, and its TCRdb copy is limited to in-frame clones, with some not included. Clone size and V and J calls were adopted from that table, with D and trimming inferred from the DNA. The sample yields about 20,000 clones, around 89% seen once. This sample was taken from a study of blood T cell repertoires in COVID-19. Study at large: The United States, Italy and Spain provided the acute and convalescent COVID-19 samples. Sample material is recorded as cDNA or gDNA derived from T cells, B-cell-depleted T cells, or PBMCs.

The chain links TRBV5-1 to TRBJ2-2; TRBD1 agrees at 7 bases. This clonotype was sampled from a woman aged 55-69 years with active COVID-19. The sequencing sample was made of peripheral blood. The CDR3 loop is CASSDRDGTGELFF. For the CDR3, the DNA is TGCGCCAGCAGCGACAGGGACGGGACCGGGGAGCTGTTTTTT.